This is a list of T cell receptor beta chains from one sample in a study of blood T cell repertoires in COVID-19. Profiled with immunoSEQ multiplex PCR; TCRdb holds only in-frame clones, not every one. The table records roughly 340,000 clones, 85% to 90% of them present only once. Sequenced sample: peripheral blood. Receptors originate from a woman aged 50 to 60 with COVID-19, enrolled during active disease. Each CDR3 is given with its conserved first and last residue.

TRBV4-3,16,TRBJ2-1,CASSRGGLAGGNEQFF
TRBV10-2,18,TRBJ2-1,CASSVNGLAGTSYNEQFF
TRBV5-1,15,TRBJ2-1,CASSLLAVSYNEQFF
TRBV25-1,14,TRBJ2-1,CASARLAGKNEQFF
TRBV19,12,TRBJ1-1,CASLDRNDKAFF
TRBV7-2,13,TRBJ2-5,CASSFDREETQYF
TRBV19,16,TRBJ1-1,CASIRGDRGLNTEAFF
TRBV29-1,11,TRBJ1-2,CSVSENYGYTF
TRBV3-1/TRBV3-2,14,TRBJ2-2,CASSPPASTGELFF
TRBV10-2,13,TRBJ2-1,CASRTGGGGEQFF
TRBV11-3,14,TRBJ2-7,CASSLAAGHYEQYF
TRBV3-1/TRBV3-2,15,TRBJ1-4,CASSQGYRSNEKLFF
TRBV7-9,15,TRBJ2-7,CASSSGTGGHYEQYF
TRBV18,16,TRBJ1-2,CASSPSRQGENYGYTF
TRBV29-1,14,TRBJ2-7,CSAGRQGRSYEQYF
TRBV15,16,TRBJ2-1,CATSSGGTDGIYEQFF
TRBV19,14,TRBJ2-2,CASMEQGITGELFF
TRBV19,15,TRBJ2-5,CASSIAQGAGETQYF
TRBV11-2,15,TRBJ2-1,CASSSLAGGNNEQFF
TRBV5-4,15,TRBJ1-1,CASSLVPGGSTEAFF
TRBV5-1,14,TRBJ2-1,CASSLGLAGNEQFF
TRBV6-5,14,TRBJ2-1,CASSPSGQYNEQFF
TRBV5-1,13,TRBJ2-5,CASSLQGGETQYF
TRBV4-1,13,TRBJ1-1,CASSQEFRRVAFF
TRBV11-3,12,TRBJ2-7,CASSLPQYEQYF
TRBV4-1,15,TRBJ2-7,CASSPGTGGSYEQYF
TRBV5-8,17,TRBJ2-7,CASSLTPGVGVVAEQYF
TRBV19,15,TRBJ1-1,CASSLRQGASTEAFF
TRBV5-1,17,TRBJ2-1,CASTFSGDLSSYNEQFF
TRBV5-5,15,TRBJ2-1,CASSFAQGNYNEQFF
TRBV7-9,15,TRBJ2-7,CASSFQRTGHHEQYF
TRBV27,16,TRBJ1-3,CASSSLGQGAGNTIYF
TRBV24-1,16,TRBJ2-1,CATSDPTGQGLHEQFF
TRBV24-1,15,TRBJ2-1,CATSEMELPGGEQFF
TRBV11-2,17,TRBJ2-2,CASSLRGDRGNTGELFF
TRBV5-6,13,TRBJ1-4,CASSLRTVGKLFF
TRBV24-1,16,TRBJ1-2,CATSDFRAGGNYGYTF
TRBV28,16,TRBJ1-3,CASTLGATGAGNTIYF
TRBV29-1,17,TRBJ2-1,CSVEDIAGTGPYNEQFF
TRBV24-1,18,TRBJ2-7,CATSDAPGLAGGSYEQYF
TRBV18,14,TRBJ2-7,CASSPPGQPYEQYF
TRBV29-1,13,TRBJ1-2,CSVVPRVADGYTF
TRBV4-2,15,TRBJ2-7,CASSQYRDYSYEQYF
TRBV11-3,13,TRBJ1-1,CASSLWGAGGAFF
TRBV5-5,17,TRBJ1-5,CASSLEFAVISNQPQHF
TRBV30,12,TRBJ1-6,CAWTGMSSPLHF
TRBV13,18,TRBJ2-1,CASSLESREGHSYNEQFF
TRBV15,16,TRBJ1-2,CATSRTGSPDNYGYTF
TRBV2,17,TRBJ2-5,CASSDPEGLAALETQYF
TRBV5-1,15,TRBJ1-1,CASSATGLGDTEAFF
TRBV7-9,15,TRBJ1-2,CASSFSTGEIGGYTF
TRBV30,12,TRBJ1-1,CAWLRGRTEAFF
TRBV20-1,11,TRBJ1-1,CSAIGALEAFF
TRBV3-1/TRBV3-2,16,TRBJ1-4,CASSQGQAGFREKLFF
TRBV4-1,15,TRBJ2-7,CASSQDVQTLYEQYF
TRBV27,13,TRBJ2-1,CASRAGGYNEQFF
TRBV19,17,TRBJ1-4,CASSIDGNRGQVGKLFF